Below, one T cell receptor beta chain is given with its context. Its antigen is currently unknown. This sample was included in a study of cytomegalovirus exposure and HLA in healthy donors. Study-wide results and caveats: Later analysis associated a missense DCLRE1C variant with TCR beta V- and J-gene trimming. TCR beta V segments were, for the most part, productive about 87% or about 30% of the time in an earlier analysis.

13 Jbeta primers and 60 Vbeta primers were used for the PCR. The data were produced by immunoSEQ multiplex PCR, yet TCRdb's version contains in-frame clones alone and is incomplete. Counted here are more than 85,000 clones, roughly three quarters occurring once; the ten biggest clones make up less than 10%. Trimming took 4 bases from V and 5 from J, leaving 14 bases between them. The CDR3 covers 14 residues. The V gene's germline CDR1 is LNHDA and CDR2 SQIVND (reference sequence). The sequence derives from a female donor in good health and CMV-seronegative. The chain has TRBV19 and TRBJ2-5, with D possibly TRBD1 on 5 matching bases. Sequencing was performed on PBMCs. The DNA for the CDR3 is TGTGCCAGTAGTAAGACAGCCCGTGGGGAGACCCAGTACTTC. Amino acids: CASSKTARGETQYF.